A selection of T cell receptor beta chains follows, all from one sample in a study of cytomegalovirus exposure and HLA in healthy donors. Sequenced by immunoSEQ multiplex PCR; TCRdb stores in-frame clones only, minus some. The sample includes some 89,000 clones, about 71% of them seen just once. Sample: PBMCs. The receptors were sampled from a man aged 60-69 years in good health and CMV-seronegative. CDR3s include the opening cysteine and the closing phenylalanine or tryptophan. The order of the fields is J gene, clone size, D gene, CDR3 length, V gene, CDR3 DNA, CDR3 protein. The D gene is left open where the match is weak. Clone size is shown for a subset of rows, as once, few, many or a class of expanded clone.

TRBJ1-1	NA	NA	17	TRBV6-1	TGTGCCAGCAGTGAATCCCCCCCCAAGGGAGGCGACACTGAAGCTTTCTTT	CASSESPPKGGDTEAFF
TRBJ2-1	few	NA	16	TRBV30	TGTGCCTGGAGTGTACTGCGAGCGGAGACGTACAATGAGCAGTTCTTC	CAWSVLRAETYNEQFF
TRBJ1-4	NA	TRBD1	16	TRBV15	TGTGCCACCAGCAGAGACACGGGACAGGGGAATGAAAAACTGTTTTTT	CATSRDTGQGNEKLFF
TRBJ2-5	NA	NA	15	TRBV5-1	TGCGCCAGCAGCCCGACCGGACAGATACAAGAGACCCAGTACTTC	CASSPTGQIQETQYF
TRBJ1-1	NA	NA	14	TRBV19	TGTGCCAGTAGTATAGGTCCCGTGAACACTGAAGCTTTCTTT	CASSIGPVNTEAFF
TRBJ1-5	NA	NA	14	TRBV15	TGTGCCACCAGCAGAGGGGGCGCCGATCAGCCCCAGCATTTT	CATSRGGADQPQHF
TRBJ2-2	NA	NA	15	TRBV7-2	TGTGCCAGCAGCTTTATGACAGGCCCACCCGGGGAGCTGTTTTTT	CASSFMTGPPGELFF
TRBJ2-1	NA	TRBD2	15	TRBV5-5	TGTGCCAGCTCCTGGGAGGGACTAGCGGGAGAATGGCAGTTCTTC	CASSWEGLAGEWQFF
TRBJ2-5	NA	NA	11	TRBV2	TGTGCCAGCCAGCGCGGGGAGACCCAGTACTTC	CASQRGETQYF
TRBJ2-3	NA	NA	16	TRBV9	TGTGCCAGCAGCGCGGTAGTAGCGGCGGGCGCAGATACGCAGTATTTT	CASSAVVAAGADTQYF
TRBJ1-2	NA	NA	14	TRBV6-5	TGTGCCAGCAGTTACACAATTCAGGGCGGCGGCTACACCTTC	CASSYTIQGGGYTF
TRBJ1-1	NA	NA	14	TRBV7-9	TGTTCCAGCACCCCGGTAAGAATGAACACTGAAGCTTTCTTT	CSSTPVRMNTEAFF
TRBJ2-7	once	NA	13	TRBV2	TGTGCCAGCAGTTCGACAGGCTTCTACGAGCAGTACTTC	CASSSTGFYEQYF
TRBJ2-2	NA	NA	16	TRBV7-9	TGTGCCAGCAGCCCAAATCAGGGGGAGGACACCGGGGAGCTGTTTTTT	CASSPNQGEDTGELFF
TRBJ1-4	NA	TRBD1	14	TRBV9	TGTGCCAGCGCCTTGGGACAGGCGGATGAAAAACTGTTTTTT	CASALGQADEKLFF
TRBJ1-2	NA	NA	19	TRBV6-1	TGTGCCAGCAGTGAAGTGGGAGGGCTTAACAGAGGGGCCTTCTATGGCTACACCTTC	CASSEVGGLNRGAFYGYTF
TRBJ2-5	NA	NA	14	TRBV5-6	TGTGCCAGCAGCCAGGAGGGGTCCCAAGAGACCCAGTACTTC	CASSQEGSQETQYF
TRBJ2-4	once	NA	14	TRBV5-6	TGTGCCAGCCAAAGAATACTAGCCAAAAACATTCAGTACTTC	CASQRILAKNIQYF
TRBJ1-2	NA	NA	14	TRBV6-1	TGTGCCAGCAGTGAACCGGGACTCTTTTATGGCTACACCTTC	CASSEPGLFYGYTF
TRBJ1-5	NA	NA	15	TRBV5-4	TGTGCCAGCAGCTTGGGGGGGGATGGCAATCAGCCCCAGCATTTT	CASSLGGDGNQPQHF
TRBJ2-7	few	TRBD2	15	TRBV7-2	TGTGCCAGCAGCTTCTTAGCGGGGGGGACCTACGAGCAGTACTTC	CASSFLAGGTYEQYF
TRBJ2-7	NA	TRBD1	14	TRBV5-1	TGCGCCAGCAGCCTCCAGGGGGACTCCTACGAGCAGTACTTC	CASSLQGDSYEQYF
TRBJ2-5	NA	TRBD1	16	TRBV5-1	TGCGCCAGCAGCTTGGTTGGGACAGATCGGGGAGAGACCCAGTACTTC	CASSLVGTDRGETQYF
TRBJ2-5	NA	TRBD2	16	TRBV11-2	TGTGCCAGCAGCTTATCTCTAGCGGGGGGTGGTGAGACCCAGTACTTC	CASSLSLAGGGETQYF
TRBJ2-3	NA	TRBD2	14	TRBV6-8	TGTGCCAGCATGGGGGGGGAGAGTGCAGATACGCAGTATTTT	CASMGGESADTQYF
TRBJ2-3	NA	TRBD2	17	TRBV5-1	TGCGCCAGCAGCTTCCTCCGCAGCGGGGGGGCCTCAGATACGCAGTATTTT	CASSFLRSGGASDTQYF
TRBJ2-7	NA	TRBD1	15	TRBV4-1	TGCGCCAGCAGCCAGCTGGGGACAGGAGACTACGAGCAGTACTTC	CASSQLGTGDYEQYF
TRBJ1-4	NA	TRBD1	16	TRBV6-5	TGTGCCAGCAGTTCCACCTGGACAGGCCAAAATGAAAAACTGTTTTTT	CASSSTWTGQNEKLFF
TRBJ2-3	NA	NA	13	TRBV5-4	TGTGCCAGCAGCACCAGGAACACAGATACGCAGTATTTT	CASSTRNTDTQYF
TRBJ2-2	NA	NA	13	TRBV7-9	TGTGCCAGCAGCTTAAGGAGTACCGGGGAGCTGTTTTTT	CASSLRSTGELFF
TRBJ1-1	NA	NA	15	TRBV30	TGTGCCTGGAGTTATAACGGACGGGAAGGCTCTGAAGCTTTCTTT	CAWSYNGREGSEAFF
TRBJ2-5	few	NA	14	TRBV6-1	TGTGCCAGCAGTGAAATCCGACAGGACGGTACCCAGTACTTC	CASSEIRQDGTQYF
TRBJ1-2	NA	NA	14	TRBV5-1	TGCGCCAGCAGCTTGGACTTGCTTAACTATGGCTACACCTTC	CASSLDLLNYGYTF
TRBJ2-5	NA	NA	12	TRBV10-2	TGCGCCAGCAGTGAGTCGAGGGAGACCCAGTACTTC	CASSESRETQYF
TRBJ1-6	NA	NA	12	TRBV4-1	TGCGCCAGCAGCCAACCATATTCACCCCTCCACTTT	CASSQPYSPLHF
TRBJ2-1	NA	TRBD2	17	TRBV6-1	TGTGCCAGCAGTGAAGCTGGAGCGGGAGCTTCCTACAATGAGCAGTTCTTC	CASSEAGAGASYNEQFF
TRBJ2-5	NA	NA	13	TRBV7-2	TGTGCCAGCAGCTTAGAGTATAGAGAGACCCAGTACTTC	CASSLEYRETQYF
TRBJ2-1	NA	NA	16	TRBV29-1	TGCAGCGTTCCTCACCAGGGGGGCCGCTCCTACAATGAGCAGTTCTTC	CSVPHQGGRSYNEQFF
TRBJ1-5	NA	NA	18	TRBV5-1	TGCGCCAGCAGCCTGCAATTCCGGGACACTTATAGCAATCAGCCCCAGCATTTT	CASSLQFRDTYSNQPQHF
TRBJ2-1	few	TRBD2	15	TRBV6-5	TGTGCCAGCAGTTCCCGGGGACTAGCGGGAGCCGAGCAGTTCTTC	CASSSRGLAGAEQFF
TRBJ1-2	few	NA	12	TRBV6-1	TGTGCCGCACAGACAGGCCCCGTGGGTCTCACCTTC	CAAQTGPVGLTF
TRBJ2-3	NA	TRBD2	16	TRBV7-2	TGTGCCAGCAGCCAAGCCGGGACTAGTACCCCAGATACGCAGTATTTT	CASSQAGTSTPDTQYF
TRBJ2-7	NA	TRBD1	14	TRBV7-2	TGTGCCAGCAGCCAGGGACAGGAGCTCTACGAGCAGTACTTC	CASSQGQELYEQYF
TRBJ2-5	NA	TRBD2	14	TRBV9	TGTGCCAGCAGCCTGGGACTAGCGGGAGGGCCTATGTACTTC	CASSLGLAGGPMYF
TRBJ1-4	NA	NA	14	TRBV5-1	TGCGCCAGCAGCTTGCGAGGCCGAGGCGAAAAACTGTTTTTT	CASSLRGRGEKLFF
TRBJ2-2	NA	TRBD2	15	TRBV7-2	TGTGCCAGCAGCTCCACGGGGGGGCGGGCCGGGGAGCTGTTTTTT	CASSSTGGRAGELFF
TRBJ2-1	NA	TRBD2	15	TRBV5-1	TGCGCCAGCAGCTTGGGCAGCGGGAGAGGAGAAGAGCAGTTCTTC	CASSLGSGRGEEQFF
TRBJ2-7	NA	NA	14	TRBV6-5	TGTGCCAGCAGTTACCTGGTGGGGCAGGGCGAGCAGTACTTC	CASSYLVGQGEQYF
TRBJ2-5	NA	TRBD1	13	TRBV7-7	TGTGCCAGCAGTCCAGGGGGCGAAGAGACCCAGTACTTC	CASSPGGEETQYF
TRBJ2-7	NA	TRBD2	17	TRBV14	TGTGCCAGCAGCCAAGACCCGGGGGTAGCGGGACCGAACGAGCAGTACTTC	CASSQDPGVAGPNEQYF
TRBJ2-7	NA	NA	17	TRBV5-1	TGCGCCAGCAGCCCCTCCCGGGGGGCGACTTGGTCCTACGAGCAGTACTTC	CASSPSRGATWSYEQYF
TRBJ2-7	NA	NA	13	TRBV5-4	TGTGCCAGCAGCTTGACAGGGTCCCACGAGCAGTACTTC	CASSLTGSHEQYF
TRBJ2-5	NA	NA	14	TRBV30	TGTGCCTGGAGTCCAACTAAGAGAGGGGAGACCCAGTACTTC	CAWSPTKRGETQYF
TRBJ2-1	NA	NA	15	TRBV29-1	TGCAGCGTTGACGGAGATACGGAATTTTACAATGAGCAGTTCTTC	CSVDGDTEFYNEQFF
TRBJ1-5	NA	NA	10	TRBV20-1	TGCAGTGCTCCCCTAGGGCCCCAGCATTTT	CSAPLGPQHF